The entry below describes one T cell receptor (beta chain). In this sample, this clonotype turned up a few times. What this receptor recognizes is not known. No much larger clonotype is one base removed from it; base qualities were not supplied. This record belongs to a study of T cell repertoires in cytomegalovirus infection (dated by TCRdb to the late 2010s). Regarding the study in general: Recently identified HLA-C-restricted CMV epitopes, whose presentation resists viral immunomodulation, were targeted by peptide stimulations together with well-studied HLA-B-restricted epitopes. Donor HLA type was relevant to the analysis, as public TCR beta signatures indicated carriage of CMV infection together with the matching HLA type.

V and J are truncated by 2 bases and 6 bases respectively, leaving an intervening sequence of 18 bases. Based on the germline V gene (reference sequence), the CDR1 and CDR2 sequences are MNHNY and SVGAGI. Measured from the cysteine to the phenylalanine, the CDR3 is 16 residues long. This entry keeps only the CDR3 DNA: 48 bases, framed from base 1. Findings and caveats that apply to the study as a whole: In the ex vivo response, HLA-C-restricted CMV-specific TCR beta clonotypes were dominant, and in two of eight donors the single most frequent clonotype came from this HLA-C-restricted group. In both this cohort and an independent roughly 350-donor cohort, the cumulative frequency of public TCR beta family members distinguished carriers of CMV infection plus the relevant HLA type.

Sample treatment or condition, as interpreted from the label and publication: in vitro stimulation with specific CMV peptide epitopes to enrich CMV-specific T cells. The sequencer listed for this sample is Illumina HiSeq 1500. Through fastp at Q25 and MiXCR, TCRdb rebuilt clones from the public reads, retaining in-frame beta chains. Every entry covers one CDR3 protein and lists the most common genes and DNA from its rows. This sample holds 650,000 to 900,000 distinct CDR3 sequences; less than 35% were observed only once. Roughly 12% of the sample comes from the top ten. The sample in question was cultured CD8+ T cells from PBMCs, obtained from culture after CMV antigen stimulation. The source of this sequence is a human donor in good health (CMV status not recorded). Some clones in this sample may be carry-over from other donors' samples. Recombination connected TRBV6-6 to TRBJ2-3, with TRBD1 as a weak D call on 6 bases. The CDR3 corresponds to CASSYNWGPGEDTQYF. The DNA reads as follows: TGTGCCAGCAGTTACAATTGGGGGCCCGGGGAGGATACGCAGTATTTT.